What follows describes a single T cell receptor beta chain. The entry originates in a study of blood T cell repertoires in COVID-19. In the study's own analysis: Estimated nucleated cell counts came from reference gene primer amplification. The data were produced by immunoSEQ multiplex PCR, yet TCRdb's version contains in-frame clones alone and is incomplete. That table is the source of V, J and clone size, and D and trimming were worked out from the DNA. The data show about 67,000 clones, with 86% seen just once and 3.5% to 5% held by the top ten. Unmatched junction bases numbered 19, after V lost 6 bases and J lost 6 bases. The germline gives CDR1 SGHAT, CDR2 FQNNGV. This CDR3 contains 19 residues.

Source material: peripheral blood. The V gene is TRBV11-2, the J gene TRBJ2-2, with TRBD2 identical over 10 bases. This TCR was recovered from a man aged 50 to 59 with active COVID-19. The CDR3 nucleotides are TGTGCCAGCAGATCAAACAGGAAGACTAAGCGGGAGGGCTCCGGGGAGCTGTTTTTT. Amino acid sequence: CASRSNRKTKREGSGELFF.